This T cell receptor beta chain was recorded in a study of CD8 T cells in Susac syndrome. Sequencing targeted TCR beta in T cells from blood (CD8+ and CD4+). The Susac syndrome patients fit the recently defined diagnostic criteria for definite or probable disease. After extraction with the RNeasy kit, about 0.5 to 1 ug of the RNA was reverse transcribed using random hexamers. An immunoSEQ multiplex PCR amplified TCR beta CDR3 over 54 Vbeta and 13 Jbeta. TCRdb re-called the immunoSEQ multiplex PCR reads with MiXCR, one entry per CDR3 protein. The table includes tens of thousands of distinct CDR3 sequences, roughly 94% detected once. CDR3 length: 15 residues. The J segment lost 4 bases and the V segment lost 6 bases, leaving 9 bases of the junction unmatched. Findings and limits, study-wide: Across the total CD8+ repertoires, over 15 Susac-specific public clones were detected, and across the CD8+ TEMRA repertoires, four to six such clones were detected.

Notes on this clonotype: Its antigen is unknown.

The receptor comes from a human donor with Susac syndrome. The chain is built from TRBV12-3 or TRBV12-4 and TRBJ2-1, with 7 bases that match TRBD1. The sample consisted of CD8+ T cells from PBMCs. The DNA for the CDR3 is TGTGCCAGCAGCCTTACAGGGGTCGGATACAATGAGCAGTTCTTC. It translates to CASSLTGVGYNEQFF.